This T cell receptor beta chain was captured in a study of CD8 T cells in ankylosing spondylitis (dated by TCRdb to between 2016 and 2019). Regarding the study in general: The study profiled T cell receptor beta repertoires in healthy donors and ankylosing spondylitis patients to find disease-linked TCR variants. The whole study cohort included 108 healthy donors and roughly 24 ankylosing spondylitis patients. Peripheral blood samples were taken, and synovial fluid was additionally collected from ankylosing spondylitis patients. Broad study findings and their caveats: The disease-linked clones were reported to be significantly enriched in matched synovial fluid samples from ankylosing spondylitis patients. Some TCR beta motif variants had previously been reported in synovial fluid and blood of reactive arthritis patients, which suggested common disease-initiation mechanisms. The disease-linked clones had a CD8+ phenotype and were found at relatively low frequencies in peripheral blood. Blood from ankylosing spondylitis patients appeared to be characterized by a TCR beta motif composed of about eight highly homologous amino acid variants.

In the germline V gene, CDR1 corresponds to MNHEY and CDR2 to SVGAGI. The V end loses 5 bases and the J end loses 2 bases, and a stretch of 14 bases separates them. The CDR3 measures 15 amino acids from cysteine to phenylalanine. Just the 45-base CDR3 DNA is kept, in frame starting at base 1. Ten or more counts support this clonotype. It has no known antigen specificity. No base quality values were provided; no much bigger clone lies one nucleotide off. Instrument on record: Illumina HiSeq 2500. Quantitative 5'-RACE with molecular barcodes was used to prepare TCR beta libraries. As for how the authors treated the data: A new computational method based on a probabilistic model of VDJ rearrangement was used to identify disease-linked TCR variants. TCRdb's own reprocessing of the public reads used fastp at Q25 and MiXCR and kept productive beta chains. Under each unique CDR3 protein, matching rows form one entry showing the most common genes and DNA. The V and J calls here are based on TCRdb, not the publication. This sample holds about 220,000 distinct CDR3 sequences; about a quarter were observed only once. Together, the top ten hold less than 8.5% of the sample.

Source material: blood, either unsorted or a sorted T cell fraction (not recorded which). This TCR was recovered from a male donor with ankylosing spondylitis or in good health (not recorded which). Recombination connected TRBV6-5 to TRBJ2-3; a tentative D call is TRBD1 (5 bases match). The nucleotide sequence is given as TGTGCCAGCAGTACCCGACAGACACTCACAGATACGCAGTATTTT. This encodes CASSTRQTLTDTQYF.